This is a list of T cell receptor beta chains from one sample in a study of T cells after yellow fever vaccination. Via MiXCR, TCRdb re-called the 5' RACE reads, giving one row per CDR3 protein. The data show some 220,000 distinct CDR3 sequences, 3% to 4% seen once. The input for sequencing was CD4+ T cells sorted from PBMCs, taken 10 days after the yellow fever booster vaccination. These receptors came from a young man who received the YFV17D yellow fever vaccine. CDR3s include the opening cysteine and the closing phenylalanine or tryptophan. Size tells how often a clone was seen (once, few, many) or the class of an expanded clone, and some rows leave it out.

V gene: TRBV4-1; clone size: few; CDR3 protein: CASSQERRPTLDSNQPQHF
V gene: TRBV18; clone size: many; CDR3 protein: CASSPGLAEIGEQFF
V gene: TRBV5-6; clone size: many; CDR3 protein: CASSLDWEETQYF
V gene: TRBV19; clone size: few; CDR3 protein: CASYGGLNTEAFF
V gene: TRBV5-1; clone size: .; CDR3 protein: CASSSGRASEAFF
V gene: TRBV12-3/TRBV12-4; clone size: many; CDR3 protein: CASSLRGANEQYF
V gene: TRBV3-1; clone size: .; CDR3 protein: CASSPRTTGVSYTF
V gene: TRBV5-1; clone size: many; CDR3 protein: CASSLVEDTEAFF
V gene: TRBV4-3; clone size: many; CDR3 protein: CASSQDRQETQYF
V gene: TRBV6-5; clone size: .; CDR3 protein: CASSYTYPGTGKETQYF
V gene: TRBV7-2; clone size: few; CDR3 protein: CASSSTLAANNEQFF
V gene: TRBV5-1; clone size: .; CDR3 protein: CASSLGQGTYQETQYF
V gene: TRBV25-1; clone size: few; CDR3 protein: CASSEGNTGELFF
V gene: TRBV4-3; clone size: medium-sized; CDR3 protein: CASSQDYGGGGYGYTF
V gene: TRBV10-3; clone size: few; CDR3 protein: CAIGAVQETQYF
V gene: TRBV7-2; clone size: .; CDR3 protein: CASSFGASNTEAFF
V gene: TRBV29-1; clone size: many; CDR3 protein: CSVSDPNQPQHF
V gene: TRBV7-2; clone size: many; CDR3 protein: CASSPRWETQYF
V gene: TRBV18; clone size: many; CDR3 protein: CASSPHPTGEKYF
V gene: TRBV5-4; clone size: .; CDR3 protein: CASSLDGRGGTEAFF
V gene: TRBV7-6; clone size: few; CDR3 protein: CASSDRNEKLFF
V gene: TRBV7-2; clone size: few; CDR3 protein: CASSSGSRRGYNEQFF
V gene: TRBV18; clone size: few; CDR3 protein: CASSPGTGREGGAFF
V gene: TRBV7-2; clone size: many; CDR3 protein: CASSLFQETQYF
V gene: TRBV12-3/TRBV12-4; clone size: many; CDR3 protein: CASSFMQAGAKNIQYF
V gene: TRBV5-4; clone size: many; CDR3 protein: CASSLGTSGGQETQYF
V gene: TRBV30; clone size: many; CDR3 protein: CAWSSAYGYTF
V gene: TRBV11-2; clone size: many; CDR3 protein: CASSLDYGIGTGKETQYF
V gene: TRBV10-3; clone size: many; CDR3 protein: CATREGANTGELFF
V gene: TRBV14; clone size: many; CDR3 protein: CASSQNWGADTGELFF
V gene: TRBV27; clone size: few; CDR3 protein: CASSFSTSGGPYGEQYF
V gene: TRBV20-1; clone size: .; CDR3 protein: CSAPIRGEQFF
V gene: TRBV6-2/TRBV6-3; clone size: .; CDR3 protein: CASSYWDRESTEAFF
V gene: TRBV28; clone size: few; CDR3 protein: CASRRSNTEAFF
V gene: TRBV19; clone size: many; CDR3 protein: CASWFDAEAFF
V gene: TRBV7-8; clone size: few; CDR3 protein: CASSLARQNSNQPQHF
V gene: TRBV7-2; clone size: many; CDR3 protein: CASSSYFGGIEKLFF
V gene: TRBV29-1; clone size: many; CDR3 protein: CSVRSSGNTIYF
V gene: TRBV2; clone size: .; CDR3 protein: CASRLIRDRWDYEQYF
V gene: TRBV6-5; clone size: .; CDR3 protein: CASSYSRGQYEQYF
V gene: TRBV12-3/TRBV12-4; clone size: few; CDR3 protein: CASSSQSGDYNEQFF
V gene: TRBV7-2; clone size: many; CDR3 protein: CASSLSGVRSDTQYF
V gene: TRBV4-1; clone size: few; CDR3 protein: CASSQDPLGYEQYF
V gene: TRBV3-1; clone size: .; CDR3 protein: CASSQVRGPNYGYTF
V gene: TRBV28; clone size: .; CDR3 protein: CASSFPGQGGRGYTF
V gene: TRBV3-1; clone size: .; CDR3 protein: CASSQSPAGGGKLFF
V gene: TRBV20-1; clone size: many; CDR3 protein: CSAIGLIGNTQYF
V gene: TRBV7-2; clone size: few; CDR3 protein: CASSLGRLGDYGYTF
V gene: TRBV20-1; clone size: .; CDR3 protein: CSARVDRGSRQPQHF
V gene: TRBV30; clone size: .; CDR3 protein: CAWGTGAIYGYTF
V gene: TRBV5-1; clone size: many; CDR3 protein: CASSSTSGEETQYF
V gene: TRBV5-1; clone size: many; CDR3 protein: CASSTREATQYF
V gene: TRBV7-8; clone size: many; CDR3 protein: CASSLMGHFNEKLFF
V gene: TRBV13; clone size: .; CDR3 protein: CASSKADRDTQNF